This TCR beta chain was recovered during a study of control samples from healthy donors and cancer patients. This table comes from immunoSEQ multiplex PCR, and its TCRdb copy is limited to in-frame clones, with some not included. Altogether 150,000 or so clones are present, 90% to 95% being singletons, with the ten largest covering about 5.8%. Trimming left V 1 base short and J 2 bases short, with 11 bases between. The CDR3 length is 16 residues. Per germline, CDR1 SGHVS and CDR2 FQNEAQ. The chain has TRBV7-8 and TRBJ1-4; D perhaps matches TRBD1 (6 bases). Sequencing input: blood. The receptor was derived from a man aged 18 to 30 in good health. CDR3 protein: CASSLEAGETNEKLFF. The CDR3 DNA reads TGTGCCAGCAGCTTAGAGGCAGGGGAGACTAATGAAAAACTGTTTTTT.